Here is one T cell receptor (beta chain) with its context. Its antigen is still unknown. The entry originates in a study of a mutant IDH1 vaccine in newly diagnosed glioma. On the study more broadly: Vaccines were begun 4-6 weeks after radiotherapy alone, or with temozolomide cycles.

Using immunoSEQ multiplex PCR, the repertoire was profiled, and TCRdb retains in-frame clones only, with some absent. Of fewer than 90,000 clones listed, 84% are singletons. Germline assignment: CDR1 MGHRA and CDR2 YSYEKL. CDR3 size: 15 residues. The V segment lost 0 bases and the J segment 8 bases; nucleotides outside the gene matches: 9. Time point in this sample: week 35, safety follow-up. With topical imiquimod, each dose of the vaccine consisted of 300 ug of mutant IDH1 20-mer peptide. The clonotype was recovered from a man aged 18 to 35 with glioma. Source: PBMCs, taken from a glioma patient whose treatment included an IDH1 peptide vaccine. V and J are TRBV4-1 and TRBJ1-2, with 7 bases matching TRBD1. The CDR3 spells CASSQEDGTVLGYTF. Written as DNA, the CDR3 is TGCGCCAGCAGCCAAGAGGACGGGACAGTACTCGGCTACACCTTC.